Listed below are T cell receptor beta chains from one sample, sequenced in a study of blood T cell repertoires in COVID-19. Assay used: immunoSEQ multiplex PCR; TCRdb lists only in-frame clones, some missing. The table shows around 41,000 clones, with 85% to 95% occurring only once. Sample: peripheral blood. Receptor source: a human donor in a cohort sampled during active COVID-19. The CDR3 runs from the conserved cysteine through the conserved F or W. The order of the fields is D gene, clone size, V gene, J gene, CDR3 DNA, CDR3 protein. A D gene is named only where the DNA matches it firmly. The listing skips clone size in some rows; elsewhere it reads once, few, many or a size class.

D: TRBD1
size: .
V: TRBV19
J: TRBJ1-5
DNA: TGTGCCAGTAGTACGACCGGGACAGGGGTTAATCAGCCCCAGCATTTT
CDR3: CASSTTGTGVNQPQHF

D: TRBD1
size: few
V: TRBV10-1
J: TRBJ1-3
DNA: TGCGCCAGCAATGGGACAGAACAAAGAGACACCATATATTTT
CDR3: CASNGTEQRDTIYF

D: TRBD1
size: .
V: TRBV7-2
J: TRBJ1-6
DNA: TGTGCCAGCAGCCCCCAACGAGGGGGCGGTGGAAATTCACCCCTCCACTTT
CDR3: CASSPQRGGGGNSPLHF

D: .
size: .
V: TRBV28
J: TRBJ1-3
DNA: TGTGCCAGCACGGGGGGTTTAACCTCTGGAAACACCATATATTTT
CDR3: CASTGGLTSGNTIYF

D: TRBD1
size: .
V: TRBV2
J: TRBJ1-4
DNA: TGTGCCAGCAGTGAACAGGGGGTTAGTGAAAAACTGTTTTTT
CDR3: CASSEQGVSEKLFF

D: .
size: .
V: TRBV11-2
J: TRBJ2-5
DNA: TGTGCCAGCAGCTTAGATTTAACAGCGGGTCGGACCCAGTACTTC
CDR3: CASSLDLTAGRTQYF

D: TRBD2
size: .
V: TRBV24-1
J: TRBJ2-3
DNA: TGTGCCACCAGTGATCACGGGGTAGCGGGAGTAATATCCGTTACGCAGTATTTT
CDR3: CATSDHGVAGVISVTQYF

D: .
size: .
V: TRBV19
J: TRBJ1-4
DNA: TGTGCCAGTAGTACCTTACAGGAGACTAATGAAAAACTGTTTTTT
CDR3: CASSTLQETNEKLFF

D: TRBD1
size: .
V: TRBV7-3
J: TRBJ2-1
DNA: TGTGCCAGCAGCCAGGACAGGGTCAATGAGCAGTTCTTC
CDR3: CASSQDRVNEQFF

D: .
size: .
V: TRBV11-2
J: TRBJ1-5
DNA: TGTGCCAGCAGCTTAGCTCTAACTCAGCCCCAGCATTTT
CDR3: CASSLALTQPQHF

D: .
size: .
V: TRBV2
J: TRBJ1-5
DNA: TGTGCCAGCGATTTTGACGGGGGTCAGCCCCAGCATTTT
CDR3: CASDFDGGQPQHF

D: TRBD2
size: .
V: TRBV7-6
J: TRBJ2-7
DNA: TGTGCCAGCAGCTTAAGGGCGGCGGGGGGCTCCTACGAGCAGTACTTC
CDR3: CASSLRAAGGSYEQYF

D: TRBD1
size: .
V: TRBV15
J: TRBJ2-5
DNA: TGTGCCACCAGCAGAGAGGCTGGACAGGGTGGTCAAGAGACCCAGTACTTC
CDR3: CATSREAGQGGQETQYF

D: TRBD1
size: .
V: TRBV18
J: TRBJ2-1
DNA: TGTGCCAGCTCACCCCCGAGGTGGCAGGGGGCCTCGAATGAGCAGTTCTTC
CDR3: CASSPPRWQGASNEQFF

D: TRBD2
size: .
V: TRBV19
J: TRBJ2-7
DNA: TGTGCCAGTAGTGCTCGACCAACTAGCGGGAATTCCTACGAGCAGTACTTC
CDR3: CASSARPTSGNSYEQYF

D: TRBD2
size: .
V: TRBV5-1
J: TRBJ2-4
DNA: TGCGCCAGCAGCTTGTTAGCGGGAGCTCCCCCAAACATTCAGTACTTC
CDR3: CASSLLAGAPPNIQYF

D: .
size: .
V: TRBV19
J: TRBJ2-3
DNA: TGTGCCAGTAGTATACTGCAGGGGTCTCTAGATACGCAGTATTTT
CDR3: CASSILQGSLDTQYF

D: TRBD1
size: .
V: TRBV18
J: TRBJ1-6
DNA: TGTGCCAGCTCACCACCCCGGACAGGGGGCGCTGGGAATTCACCCCTCCACTTT
CDR3: CASSPPRTGGAGNSPLHF

D: .
size: .
V: TRBV5-1
J: TRBJ1-1
DNA: TGCGCCAGCAGCTTGGCCTTTCACGGAGAGGTCACTGAAGCTTTCTTT
CDR3: CASSLAFHGEVTEAFF

D: .
size: .
V: TRBV7-9
J: TRBJ2-1
DNA: TGTGCCAGCAGCTTAGCGACTCAATACAATGAGCAGTTCTTC
CDR3: CASSLATQYNEQFF

D: .
size: .
V: TRBV28
J: TRBJ1-5
DNA: TGTGCCAGCAGACCCGGACAGCACAATCAGCCCCAGCATTTT
CDR3: CASRPGQHNQPQHF

D: TRBD2
size: .
V: TRBV19
J: TRBJ2-5
DNA: TGTGCCAGTAGTATAGGGGGGGGAGAGACCCAGTACTTC
CDR3: CASSIGGGETQYF

D: .
size: .
V: TRBV30
J: TRBJ1-5
DNA: TGTGCCTGGAGTGTAGGAGGTCAGCCCCAGCATTTT
CDR3: CAWSVGGQPQHF

D: TRBD2
size: once
V: TRBV7-2
J: TRBJ2-1
DNA: TGTGCCAGCAGCCCTGGACTAGCTGGGTCTGAGCAGTTCTTC
CDR3: CASSPGLAGSEQFF

D: TRBD2
size: .
V: TRBV13
J: TRBJ2-1
DNA: TGTGCCAGCAGCTTAGGCCGGGAGGGCCGACAGTTCTTC
CDR3: CASSLGREGRQFF

D: .
size: .
V: TRBV24-1
J: TRBJ1-3
DNA: TGTGCCACCAGTTACCCCCGGGGGACCTCTGGAAACACCATATATTTT
CDR3: CATSYPRGTSGNTIYF

D: .
size: .
V: TRBV10-3
J: TRBJ1-2
DNA: TGTGCCATCAGTGAGCCCGGCAGGGCGGACACCTTC
CDR3: CAISEPGRADTF